This T cell receptor beta chain derives from a study of neoadjuvant anti-PD-1 for oral cavity cancer. Broader study findings: After neoadjuvant nivolumab, PBMC T cell clonality was significantly higher in non-responders than responders.

The CDR3 runs to 13 residues. Germline V gene lookup returns CDR1 SGHTA and CDR2 FQGTGA. Unmatched junction bases numbered 4, after V lost 5 bases and J lost 4 bases. Sequenced by immunoSEQ multiplex PCR; TCRdb stores in-frame clones only, minus some. Here the sample spans about 6,800 clones, about 74% being singletons. Details on this clone: Its target is not known.

The chain combines TRBV7-3 with TRBJ1-1; 7 bases are shared with TRBD1. The material was PBMCs, obtained before nivolumab (anti-PD-1) treatment. The TCR originated in a person aged 40 to 85 with oral cavity squamous cell carcinoma. The CDR3 DNA is TGTGCCAGCAGCGCCGGGACAGTCACTGAAGCTTTCTTT. It codes for CASSAGTVTEAFF.